Listed below are T cell receptor beta chains from one sample, sequenced in a study of persistence of HIV-infected CD4 T cells. Libraries were prepared by immunoSEQ multiplex PCR; TCRdb keeps only in-frame clonotypes and omits some of them. The sample has roughly 34,000 clones; 75% to 85% are singletons. The antigens these receptors bind are not known. This specimen was CD4+ T cells sorted from PBMCs after approximately 19-hour stimulation, taken from a patient who received antiretroviral therapy. The receptors here all came from an adult man with HIV who was CMV-seropositive. Both conserved end residues are part of each CDR3. The order of the fields is D gene, V gene, J gene, clone size, CDR3 DNA, CDR3 protein. A D gene is named only where the DNA matches it firmly. The size entry is marked missing in some rows and otherwise reads once, few, many or a size class.

D gene: -
V gene: TRBV6-1
J gene: TRBJ1-5
clone size: -
CDR3 DNA: TGTGCCAGCACCTTCGGAGGGGGGCCCCAGCATTTT
CDR3 protein: CASTFGGGPQHF

D gene: TRBD1
V gene: TRBV3-1/TRBV3-2
J gene: TRBJ1-2
clone size: -
CDR3 DNA: TGTGCCAGCAGCCAACTTCTGGACAGGGGAAGCTATGGCTACACCTTC
CDR3 protein: CASSQLLDRGSYGYTF

D gene: TRBD1
V gene: TRBV11-1
J gene: TRBJ1-1
clone size: -
CDR3 DNA: TGTGCCAGCGGCAGGGGGAAAACAATGAACACTGAAGCTTTCTTT
CDR3 protein: CASGRGKTMNTEAFF

D gene: TRBD1
V gene: TRBV30
J gene: TRBJ2-7
clone size: -
CDR3 DNA: TGTGCCTGGAGTCCCGGGACAGGGGCCTACGAGCAGTACTTC
CDR3 protein: CAWSPGTGAYEQYF

D gene: TRBD2
V gene: TRBV5-1
J gene: TRBJ2-7
clone size: -
CDR3 DNA: TGCGCCAGCAGCTTGGCCCTAGCGGGGGGGCCGTACGAGCAGTACTTC
CDR3 protein: CASSLALAGGPYEQYF

D gene: -
V gene: TRBV7-7
J gene: TRBJ2-1
clone size: once
CDR3 DNA: TGTGCCAGCAGCTTAAGCGGTCGGGGCAATGAGCAGTTCTTC
CDR3 protein: CASSLSGRGNEQFF

D gene: TRBD1
V gene: TRBV6-5
J gene: TRBJ1-1
clone size: -
CDR3 DNA: TGTGCCAGCAGAGGGGACAGGGGGCGCGGCACTGAAGCTTTCTTT
CDR3 protein: CASRGDRGRGTEAFF

D gene: TRBD1
V gene: TRBV18
J gene: TRBJ2-3
clone size: once
CDR3 DNA: TGTGCCAGCTCACCGGGACAGACTAGCACAGATACGCAGTATTTT
CDR3 protein: CASSPGQTSTDTQYF

D gene: TRBD1
V gene: TRBV5-1
J gene: TRBJ2-4
clone size: -
CDR3 DNA: TGCGCCAGCAGCACTGGACAGGGAACCCTAGCCAAAAACATTCAGTACTTC
CDR3 protein: CASSTGQGTLAKNIQYF

D gene: -
V gene: TRBV4-2
J gene: TRBJ1-2
clone size: -
CDR3 DNA: TGTGCCAGCAGCCAGACGCTTCAGAGTCGGCTCGACTATGGCTACACCTTC
CDR3 protein: CASSQTLQSRLDYGYTF

D gene: -
V gene: TRBV30
J gene: TRBJ1-6
clone size: -
CDR3 DNA: TGTGCCTGTGGCGGAGGGTTCGGTTCACCCCTCCACTTT
CDR3 protein: CACGGGFGSPLHF

D gene: -
V gene: TRBV19
J gene: TRBJ1-5
clone size: -
CDR3 DNA: TGTGCCAGTAGCCTCCGACCGGGGCTTGCTGGCAATCAGCCCCAGCATTTT
CDR3 protein: CASSLRPGLAGNQPQHF

D gene: -
V gene: TRBV5-1
J gene: TRBJ1-1
clone size: once
CDR3 DNA: TGCGCCAGCAGCGCGGGACAACCCAACACTGAAGCTTTCTTT
CDR3 protein: CASSAGQPNTEAFF

D gene: -
V gene: TRBV5-1
J gene: TRBJ2-5
clone size: -
CDR3 DNA: TGCGCCAGCAGCTGGGGCAGCCAAGAGACCCAGTACTTC
CDR3 protein: CASSWGSQETQYF

D gene: -
V gene: TRBV6-5
J gene: TRBJ1-1
clone size: -
CDR3 DNA: TGTGCCAGCACCCTGACAGGAGGAGACACTGAAGCTTTCTTT
CDR3 protein: CASTLTGGDTEAFF

D gene: -
V gene: TRBV30
J gene: TRBJ2-2
clone size: -
CDR3 DNA: TGTGCCTGGAGTGCGTTTGACAGCTACACCGGGGAGCTGTTTTTT
CDR3 protein: CAWSAFDSYTGELFF

D gene: TRBD2
V gene: TRBV7-9
J gene: TRBJ2-7
clone size: -
CDR3 DNA: TGTGCCAGCAGCAACAGCGGGGGGTTCTACGAGCAGTACTTC
CDR3 protein: CASSNSGGFYEQYF

D gene: -
V gene: TRBV7-9
J gene: TRBJ1-1
clone size: -
CDR3 DNA: TGTGCCAGCAGCTTAGTTGGCATGAACACTGAAGCTTTCTTT
CDR3 protein: CASSLVGMNTEAFF

D gene: -
V gene: TRBV6-5
J gene: TRBJ2-7
clone size: -
CDR3 DNA: TGTGCCAGCAGTCCCGCTGACAGGCCCGGGAGGCAGTACTTC
CDR3 protein: CASSPADRPGRQYF

D gene: -
V gene: TRBV28
J gene: TRBJ1-3
clone size: few
CDR3 DNA: TGTGCCAGCAGCAGAAGCTCTGGAAACACCATATATTTT
CDR3 protein: CASSRSSGNTIYF

D gene: -
V gene: TRBV7-2
J gene: TRBJ1-6
clone size: once
CDR3 DNA: TGTGCCAGCAGCCCCTCCAGCAGCTCCTATAATTCACCCCTCCACTTT
CDR3 protein: CASSPSSSSYNSPLHF

D gene: -
V gene: TRBV20-1
J gene: TRBJ1-2
clone size: -
CDR3 DNA: TGCAGTGCTAGAGGAGGGACACTCCATCCTTTC
CDR3 protein: CSARGGTLHPF

D gene: -
V gene: TRBV6-2/TRBV6-3
J gene: TRBJ1-5
clone size: -
CDR3 DNA: TGTGCCAGCAGTTATGCCGCGGGGGGTTCGCGGCCCCAGCATTTT
CDR3 protein: CASSYAAGGSRPQHF

D gene: -
V gene: TRBV4-3
J gene: TRBJ1-4
clone size: -
CDR3 DNA: TGCGCCAGCAGCCAAGCGGCAGTTGGAGACTTTAATGAAAAACTGTTTTTT
CDR3 protein: CASSQAAVGDFNEKLFF

D gene: TRBD1
V gene: TRBV7-2
J gene: TRBJ2-2
clone size: -
CDR3 DNA: TGTGCCAGCAGGCCTAGGACAGGAGGGGAGCTGTTTTTT
CDR3 protein: CASRPRTGGELFF

D gene: TRBD1
V gene: TRBV19
J gene: TRBJ1-2
clone size: -
CDR3 DNA: TGTGCCAGTACCCGGACAGGGGCCCATGGCTACACCTTC
CDR3 protein: CASTRTGAHGYTF

D gene: TRBD1
V gene: TRBV5-5
J gene: TRBJ2-2
clone size: -
CDR3 DNA: TGTGCCAGCAGCCCTGGAACAGGGGCGAACACCGGGGAGCTGTTTTTT
CDR3 protein: CASSPGTGANTGELFF

D gene: -
V gene: TRBV5-1
J gene: TRBJ2-1
clone size: -
CDR3 DNA: TGCGCCAGCAGCCTCGTCCCCTACAATGAGCAGTTCTTC
CDR3 protein: CASSLVPYNEQFF

D gene: -
V gene: TRBV4-2
J gene: TRBJ1-1
clone size: -
CDR3 DNA: TGTGCCAGCAGCCAAGAGTCAGGGGCATACACTGAAGCTTTCTTT
CDR3 protein: CASSQESGAYTEAFF

D gene: TRBD2
V gene: TRBV4-3
J gene: TRBJ2-3
clone size: -
CDR3 DNA: TGCGCCAGCAGCCAAGAGTTGGGGCGGCGCGGGGGGGCCCGAGGTACGCAGTATTTT
CDR3 protein: CASSQELGRRGGARGTQYF

D gene: -
V gene: TRBV29-1
J gene: TRBJ1-2
clone size: -
CDR3 DNA: TGCAGCGTTGAGGGCGGGGGCCTGGGTTACACCTTC
CDR3 protein: CSVEGGGLGYTF

D gene: -
V gene: TRBV7-8
J gene: TRBJ2-1
clone size: -
CDR3 DNA: TGTGCCAGCAGCTTCCAGGGCAATGAGCAGTTCTTC
CDR3 protein: CASSFQGNEQFF

D gene: -
V gene: TRBV5-4
J gene: TRBJ2-5
clone size: -
CDR3 DNA: TGTGCCAGCAGCTTAGGCGGGCCTGGTGAGACCCAGTACTTC
CDR3 protein: CASSLGGPGETQYF

D gene: -
V gene: TRBV5-6
J gene: TRBJ2-3
clone size: -
CDR3 DNA: TGTGCCAGCAGCCATCAAGGGTGGAGCACAGATACGCAGTATTTT
CDR3 protein: CASSHQGWSTDTQYF

D gene: TRBD1
V gene: TRBV29-1
J gene: TRBJ2-2
clone size: -
CDR3 DNA: TGCAGCGCCAGACAGGGGGCTGGGACCGGGGAGCTGTTTTTT
CDR3 protein: CSARQGAGTGELFF

D gene: TRBD2
V gene: TRBV7-2
J gene: TRBJ2-3
clone size: -
CDR3 DNA: TGTGCCAGCAGCCACGCCCAACTAGCGGGGGTCCTAGCAGATACGCAGTATTTT
CDR3 protein: CASSHAQLAGVLADTQYF

D gene: -
V gene: TRBV11-3
J gene: TRBJ2-5
clone size: -
CDR3 DNA: TGTGCCAGCAGCTTAGGAACAGGGGAGGAACAAGAGACCCAGTACTTC
CDR3 protein: CASSLGTGEEQETQYF

D gene: -
V gene: TRBV5-1
J gene: TRBJ1-1
clone size: few
CDR3 DNA: TGCGCCAGCAGCTTGATGGTGAACACTGAAGCTTTCTTT
CDR3 protein: CASSLMVNTEAFF

D gene: -
V gene: TRBV18
J gene: TRBJ1-1
clone size: -
CDR3 DNA: TGTGCCAGCTCACCAGAACTCGGCACTGAAGCTTTCTTT
CDR3 protein: CASSPELGTEAFF

D gene: TRBD1
V gene: TRBV3-1/TRBV3-2
J gene: TRBJ1-3
clone size: -
CDR3 DNA: TGTGCCATCGAGACAGGGGTGGACACCATATATTTT
CDR3 protein: CAIETGVDTIYF

D gene: TRBD1
V gene: TRBV10-3
J gene: TRBJ1-6
clone size: -
CDR3 DNA: TGTGCCACTAGGGAACAGGGGAATAATTCACCCCTCCACTTT
CDR3 protein: CATREQGNNSPLHF

D gene: TRBD2
V gene: TRBV18
J gene: TRBJ2-3
clone size: -
CDR3 DNA: TGTGCCAGCTCAGATCGGACTAGCGGGGGGGTTCCAGATACGCAGTATTTT
CDR3 protein: CASSDRTSGGVPDTQYF

D gene: -
V gene: TRBV3-1/TRBV3-2
J gene: TRBJ1-1
clone size: -
CDR3 DNA: TGTGCCAGCAGCCAAGGGGCCAGGAACACTGAAGCTTTCTTT
CDR3 protein: CASSQGARNTEAFF

D gene: -
V gene: TRBV2
J gene: TRBJ1-6
clone size: few
CDR3 DNA: TGTGCCAGCAGTTCAAGGGATCGGATTTCACCCCTCCACTTT
CDR3 protein: CASSSRDRISPLHF